This TCR beta chain appears in the sequencing data of a study of shared clonotypes between healthy human individuals. The repertoire was sequenced with immunoSEQ multiplex PCR; TCRdb's copy has only in-frame clones and lacks some. The sample includes about 600,000 clones, less than 98% of them seen just once. The CDR3 has 16 residues. Germline CDR1 is LGHNT and CDR2 is FRNRAP. The germline V and J ends were trimmed by 5 bases and 5 bases, with 21 bases remaining between them. Sequencing input: naive CD4+ T cells sorted from blood. Subset indicated: CD45RA+ positively selected. This chain uses TRBV12-5 with TRBJ1-1; a possible D gene is TRBD1 (6 bases). The sequence derives from a woman in her 30s in good health. CDR3 in amino acids: CASGQIQGSRRTEAFF. For the CDR3, the DNA is TGTGCTAGTGGTCAAATACAGGGATCCAGGAGGACTGAAGCTTTCTTT.